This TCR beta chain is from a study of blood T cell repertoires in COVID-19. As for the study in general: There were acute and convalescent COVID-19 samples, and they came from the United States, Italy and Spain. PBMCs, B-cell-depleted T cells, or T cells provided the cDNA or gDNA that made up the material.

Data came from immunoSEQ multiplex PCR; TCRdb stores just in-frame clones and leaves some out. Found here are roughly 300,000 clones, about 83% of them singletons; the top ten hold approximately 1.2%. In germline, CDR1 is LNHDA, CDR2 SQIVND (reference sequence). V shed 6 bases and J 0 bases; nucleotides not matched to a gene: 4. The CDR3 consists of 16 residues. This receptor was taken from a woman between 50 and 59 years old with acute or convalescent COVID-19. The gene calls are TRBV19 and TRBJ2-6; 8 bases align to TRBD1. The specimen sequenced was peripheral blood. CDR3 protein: CASSLQGASGANVLTF. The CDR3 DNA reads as TGTGCCAGTAGCCTCCAGGGGGCCTCTGGGGCCAACGTCCTGACTTTC.